A single sample is the source of the 12 T cell receptor beta chains below, sequenced in a study of somatic mutations in cytotoxic T cells in rheumatoid arthritis. Profiled with immunoSEQ multiplex PCR; TCRdb holds only in-frame clones, not every one. Among about 12,000 clones, under 75% were seen once, and the ten largest hold around 10%. The sequencing sample was made of CD8+ T cells sorted from blood. These receptors were obtained from a woman aged 40 to 50 in good health.

This chain links TRBV5-6 with TRBJ1-1; D gene ambiguous. The germline CDR1 and CDR2 sequences are SGHDT and YYEEEE. This CDR3 has 13 amino acids. V lost 0 bases to trimming and J lost 1 base, with 4 bases between them. This chain's CDR3 is CASSLGPNTEAFF. The CDR3 bases are TGTGCCAGCAGCTTGGGACCGAACACTGAAGCTTTCTTT.

This clone was detected a few times. The V gene is TRBV27, the J gene TRBJ2-2; 7 bases match TRBD2. CDR1 and CDR2 (germline): MNHEY, SMNVEV (reference sequence). The J segment lost 5 bases and the V segment lost 5 bases, leaving 5 bases of the junction unmatched. The CDR3 totals 14 residues. CDR3 protein: CASSTGGGTGELFF. The CDR3 DNA sequence: TGTGCCAGCAGTACGGGGGGAGGGACCGGGGAGCTGTTTTTT.

The CDR3 protein is CASSLAGEAETQYF. The CDR3 coding sequence is TGTGCCAGCTCCCTTGCTGGGGAGGCAGAGACCCAGTACTTC. This chain joins TRBV25-1 and TRBJ2-5; possible D gene TRBD2, 6 bases. CDR1 and CDR2 (germline): MGHDK, SYGVNS. V was clipped by 8 bases and J by 4 bases, with 17 bases between them. The CDR3 is 14 residues long.

The V gene is TRBV9, the J gene TRBJ1-6, with D tentatively TRBD1 (6 bases). The CDR3 runs 14 residues. V was trimmed by 3 bases and J by 14 bases, leaving 18 bases between them. The germline CDR1 and CDR2 sequences are SGDLS and YYNGEE. The CDR3 region has the DNA TGTGCCAGCAGCGGACAACAGGGAGACGGAGCCCTCCACTTT. This gives the protein CASSGQQGDGALHF.

By sample share, this clone is large. The chain is built from TRBV27 and TRBJ2-2; a weak D match, TRBD2 (6 bases). Trimming took off 6 bases at V and 7 bases at J, with 12 bases between the two ends. The CDR3 runs to 13 residues. CDR1 and CDR2 from the germline V gene are MNHEY and SMNVEV (reference sequence). This CDR3 is CASSRGAGGELFF. The CDR3 nucleotides read TGTGCCAGCAGCCGGGGAGCGGGCGGGGAGCTGTTTTTT.

This clone was recorded a few times. The V gene is TRBV7-9, the J gene TRBJ1-2; D is perhaps TRBD1 (5 bases). CDR3 size: 12 residues. From germline, CDR1 is SEHNR and CDR2 FQNEAQ (reference sequence). V gave up 4 bases and J gave up 6 bases, with 9 bases separating them. The CDR3 loop reads CASSYPGDGYTF. The DNA of the CDR3 is TGTGCCAGCAGCTATCCGGGGGATGGCTACACCTTC.

The V call is TRBV30, the J call TRBJ2-1; D remains unclear. The CDR3 runs 15 residues. Trimming took off 4 bases at V and 7 bases at J, with 20 bases between the two ends. Germline V gene data show CDR1 as GTSNPN and CDR2 as SVGIG (reference sequence). CDR3 sequence: CAWNFDGSHWNEQFF. CDR3 DNA: TGTGCCTGGAACTTTGATGGCTCTCACTGGAATGAGCAGTTCTTC.

The rearrangement joins TRBV4-1 to TRBJ2-2, with 7 positions matching TRBD2. This CDR3 has 17 amino acids. J gave up 4 bases and V 1 base, and 9 bases lay outside the gene matches. Per germline, CDR1 MGHRA and CDR2 YSYEKL. The CDR3 DNA is TGCGCCAGCAGCCAAGGTCGGGGCGGGAGTTTCACCGGGGAGCTGTTTTTT. It is translated as CASSQGRGGSFTGELFF.

This chain uses TRBV9 with TRBJ2-3; D is uncertain. The V gene's germline CDR1 is SGDLS and CDR2 YYNGEE. The length of the CDR3 is 12 residues. V gave up 0 bases and J gave up 2 bases, with 1 base separating them. CDR3: CASSVVTDTQYF. CDR3 nucleotides: TGTGCCAGCAGCGTAGTCACAGATACGCAGTATTTT.

By share, this clone counts as medium-sized. This rearrangement joins TRBV5-4 to TRBJ1-1; 9 nucleotides align to TRBD1. CDR3 size: 16 residues. CDR1 SGHNT and CDR2 YYREEE come from the germline V gene (reference sequence). V trimming: 0 bases; J trimming: 1 base; junction bases outside the gene matches: 4. The CDR3 DNA reads TGTGCCAGCAGCTTGGCCCCGGGACAGGGGAACACTGAAGCTTTCTTT. It codes for CASSLAPGQGNTEAFF.

The genes are TRBV19 and TRBJ1-2, with a possible D match to TRBD1 (5 bases). The CDR3 totals 12 residues. With 5 bases removed from V and 6 bases from J, the gap between germline ends came to 10 bases. In germline, CDR1 is LNHDA, CDR2 SQIVND (reference sequence). CDR3 amino acids: CASSLTGDGYTF. CDR3 nucleotide sequence: TGTGCCAGTAGTCTGACGGGGGATGGCTACACCTTC. Variable domain in full (rest from reference TRBV19 and TRBJ1-2): DGGITQSPKYLFRKEGQNVTLSCEQNLNHDAMYWYRQDPGQGLRLIYYSQIVNDFQKGDIAEGYSVSREKKESFPLTVTSAQKNPTAFYLCASSLTGDGYTFGSGTRLTVV.

This chain connects TRBV7-9 to TRBJ2-1; weak D call: TRBD2 (5 bases). Trimming left V 5 bases short and J 7 bases short, with 6 bases between. CDR1 is SEHNR, CDR2 FQNEAQ, per germline (reference sequence). This CDR3 comprises 11 residues. The CDR3 reads CASSRLNEQFF. In DNA, the CDR3 is TGTGCCAGCAGCCGACTAAATGAGCAGTTCTTC.